The rows below give T cell receptor beta chains drawn from one sample of a study of blood T cell repertoires in COVID-19. Profiling relied on immunoSEQ multiplex PCR, and the TCRdb table lists in-frame clones only, not all of them. Of approximately 190,000 clones listed, around four fifths were seen once; the top ten hold approximately 19%. The specimen was peripheral blood. All receptors derive from a human donor in a cohort sampled during active COVID-19. The CDR3 runs from the conserved cysteine through the conserved F or W. A D gene is named only where the DNA matches it firmly. Rows may omit the clone size; those that give it use once, few, many or a size class.

TRBV7-6,TRBJ2-3,TRBD2,.,CASSLWASGYTDTQYF,TGTGCCAGCAGCTTATGGGCTAGCGGATATACAGATACGCAGTATTTT
TRBV5-8,TRBJ2-2,.,.,CASSLGQLNTGELFF,TGTGCCAGCAGCCTCGGACAGCTTAACACCGGGGAGCTGTTTTTT
TRBV12-3/TRBV12-4,TRBJ1-1,.,.,CASSLTEAFF,TGTGCCAGCAGCCTCACTGAAGCTTTCTTT
TRBV13,TRBJ1-3,.,.,CASSLRLRAGASSGNTIYF,TGTGCCAGCAGCTTACGACTACGGGCGGGGGCAAGCTCTGGAAACACCATATATTTT
TRBV6-5,TRBJ2-1,.,.,CASDADRLAGNEQFF,TGTGCCAGCGATGCAGACAGGCTGGCGGGCAATGAGCAGTTCTTC
TRBV5-1,TRBJ2-2,.,few,CASSGGRNTGELFF,TGCGCCAGCAGTGGGGGCCGAAACACCGGGGAGCTGTTTTTT
TRBV11-2,TRBJ1-1,.,.,CASSVTGGLNTEAFF,TGTGCCAGCAGCGTGACGGGAGGATTGAACACTGAAGCTTTCTTT
TRBV3-1/TRBV3-2,TRBJ2-5,.,few,CASSLRQDRAETQYF,TGTGCCAGCAGCCTCCGACAGGATCGGGCTGAGACCCAGTACTTC
TRBV18,TRBJ1-2,.,once,CASSPSHRAGYTF,TGTGCCAGCTCACCCTCTCACAGGGCTGGCTACACCTTC
TRBV15,TRBJ1-1,.,once,CATSRDAGTTEAFF,TGTGCCACCAGCAGAGATGCGGGGACCACTGAAGCTTTCTTT
TRBV10-3,TRBJ2-1,.,.,CAIMASAEDEQFF,TGTGCCATCATGGCATCAGCGGAGGATGAGCAGTTCTTC
TRBV7-7,TRBJ2-2,TRBD2,.,CASSPRLAGGSVTGELFF,TGTGCTAGCAGCCCCCGACTAGCGGGGGGGTCGGTCACCGGGGAGCTGTTTTTT
TRBV2,TRBJ2-2,.,.,CASSDEAGELFF,TGTGCCAGCAGTGACGAGGCCGGGGAGCTGTTTTTT
TRBV30,TRBJ1-6,.,once,CAHSGANSPLHF,TGTGCCCATTCAGGGGCCAATTCACCCCTCCACTTT
TRBV6-6,TRBJ2-1,TRBD1,few,CASSYQGTGNDEQFF,TGTGCCAGCAGTTACCAAGGGACAGGTAACGATGAGCAGTTCTTC
TRBV5-5,TRBJ1-5,.,few,CASSLGGDQPQHF,TGTGCCAGCAGCTTGGGGGGGGATCAGCCCCAGCATTTT
TRBV7-3,TRBJ2-1,TRBD2,.,CASSPIGGGVHNEQFF,TGTGCCAGCAGCCCCATCGGCGGGGGGGTTCACAATGAGCAGTTCTTC
TRBV5-1,TRBJ1-1,.,.,CASPRLGSGPLQNNTEAFF,TGCGCCAGCCCAAGACTAGGCTCAGGTCCACTCCAAAACAACACTGAAGCTTTCTTT
TRBV5-6,TRBJ2-5,.,.,CASSFGGPYQETQYF,TGTGCCAGCAGCTTCGGGGGGCCGTACCAAGAGACCCAGTACTTC
TRBV7-2,TRBJ1-5,TRBD1,.,CASSFGTDDQPQHF,TGTGCCAGCAGCTTTGGGACAGACGATCAGCCCCAGCATTTT
TRBV6-1,TRBJ2-3,.,.,CASSDRGSDTQYF,TGTGCCAGCAGTGATAGAGGTTCGGATACGCAGTATTTT
TRBV6-5,TRBJ2-7,.,.,CASGSVSSYEQYF,TGTGCCAGCGGTAGCGTCAGCTCCTACGAGCAGTACTTC
TRBV10-1,TRBJ2-7,TRBD1,.,CAGSRRGQGKGQYF,TGCGCCGGAAGCCGAAGGGGACAGGGAAAAGGGCAGTACTTC
TRBV13,TRBJ1-2,.,.,CASSPDRPWGYTF,TGTGCCAGCAGCCCTGACAGGCCGTGGGGCTACACCTTC
TRBV7-2,TRBJ2-5,TRBD1,.,CASSSGQGGPQYF,TGTGCCAGCAGCTCGGGACAGGGAGGTCCCCAGTACTTC
TRBV28,TRBJ2-7,TRBD1,once,CASRTGGSYEQYF,TGTGCCAGCAGAACAGGGGGCTCCTACGAGCAGTACTTC
TRBV5-1,TRBJ2-2,.,.,CASNPDTGNTGELFF,TGCGCCAGCAACCCTGATACCGGGAACACCGGGGAGCTGTTTTTT
TRBV6-1,TRBJ1-1,.,few,CASSESSIRAENTEAFF,TGTGCCAGCAGTGAATCTTCCATCAGGGCGGAGAACACTGAAGCTTTCTTT
TRBV2,TRBJ2-7,TRBD1,.,CARRQGSSYEQYF,TGTGCCAGACGACAGGGGAGCTCCTACGAGCAGTACTTC
TRBV5-1,TRBJ1-6,TRBD1,.,CASSLGQGNSPLHF,TGCGCCAGCAGCTTGGGACAGGGAAATTCACCCCTCCACTTT
TRBV5-4,TRBJ2-3,TRBD2,once,CASSFLAGGVDTQYF,TGTGCCAGCAGCTTCCTTGCGGGGGGTGTGGATACGCAGTATTTT
TRBV4-1,TRBJ2-3,.,.,CASSQGPTDTQYF,TGCGCCAGCAGCCAGGGGCCGACAGATACGCAGTATTTT
TRBV7-8,TRBJ2-1,TRBD1,.,CASRLDRNNEQFF,TGTGCCAGCAGATTGGACAGGAACAATGAGCAGTTCTTC
TRBV3-1/TRBV3-2,TRBJ1-5,TRBD1,.,CASSWTGINQPQHF,TGTGCCAGCAGCTGGACAGGTATTAATCAGCCCCAGCATTTT
TRBV27,TRBJ2-1,TRBD1,.,CASSLSQGAREQFF,TGTGCCAGCAGTTTATCGCAGGGGGCTAGGGAGCAGTTCTTC
TRBV10-3,TRBJ2-3,.,.,CAISESRAGDTQYF,TGTGCCATCAGTGAGTCCAGGGCTGGGGATACGCAGTATTTT
TRBV5-1,TRBJ2-3,.,.,CASSSLGPGVTDTQYF,TGCGCCAGCAGTTCCCTCGGGCCCGGGGTGACAGATACGCAGTATTTT
TRBV11-3,TRBJ1-2,TRBD1,.,CASSSQTGGGYTF,TGTGCCAGCAGCTCCCAGACAGGGGGAGGCTACACCTTC
TRBV5-1,TRBJ2-7,TRBD2,.,CASSLRLAGVEQYF,TGCGCCAGCAGCCTACGACTAGCGGGAGTCGAGCAGTACTTC
TRBV20-1,TRBJ2-1,.,once,CSALGGDEQFF,TGCAGTGCCCTAGGGGGGGATGAGCAGTTCTTC
TRBV3-1/TRBV3-2,TRBJ1-1,.,.,CASSRSPGQNTEAFF,TGTGCCAGCAGCCGATCGCCGGGACAGAACACTGAAGCTTTCTTT
TRBV5-1,TRBJ2-3,.,.,CASSLALVGRDTQYF,TGCGCCAGCAGCTTGGCCCTGGTTGGGAGGGATACGCAGTATTTT
TRBV19,TRBJ1-5,TRBD1,.,CASSTQGLGNQPQHF,TGTGCCAGTAGTACACAGGGGCTGGGCAATCAGCCCCAGCATTTT
TRBV19,TRBJ2-5,TRBD2,.,CASSPLARGEETQYF,TGTGCCAGTAGTCCATTAGCTCGGGGGGAAGAGACCCAGTACTTC
TRBV6-5,TRBJ2-5,.,.,CASSFREQETQYF,TGTGCCAGCAGTTTTCGGGAACAAGAGACCCAGTACTTC
TRBV27,TRBJ2-1,TRBD2,.,CASSLAPSGIGQFF,TGTGCCAGCAGTTTAGCTCCTAGCGGGATAGGGCAGTTCTTC
TRBV2,TRBJ2-5,.,.,CASSEAHQTQETQYF,TGTGCCAGCAGTGAAGCGCACCAGACACAAGAGACCCAGTACTTC
TRBV5-1,TRBJ1-1,TRBD1,few,CASSLERRGVPGNTEAFF,TGCGCCAGCAGCTTAGAGCGCAGGGGGGTCCCGGGGAACACTGAAGCTTTCTTT
TRBV24-1,TRBJ1-4,.,.,CATSDGGGFGEKLFF,TGTGCCACCAGTGATGGGGGGGGATTCGGAGAAAAACTGTTTTTT
TRBV7-2,TRBJ1-4,.,once,CASSLQRVGWEKLFF,TGTGCCAGCAGCTTACAGAGGGTCGGATGGGAAAAACTGTTTTTT